The next 5 T cell receptor beta chains were all read from a single sample in a study of cytomegalovirus exposure and HLA in healthy donors (dated 2017 in TCRdb). Receptor amplification or capture employed the immunoSEQ multiplex PCR assay. For the multiplex PCR, a mixture combining 60 forward primers for TCR Vbeta segments and 13 reverse primers for TCR Jbeta segments was used. TCRdb holds this immuneACCESS table with in-frame rearrangements only. Some clones are missing; in checked studies, unresolved V genes explain under half, and the rest has no known cause. The sample contains around 90,000 clones, 60% to 65% of them found a single time. Clones ranked in the top ten supply about 2.3% of the sample. Sequencing was performed on PBMCs. Receptor source: a human donor in good health.

The chain combines TRBV9 with TRBJ2-1; the match to TRBD2 covers 7 bases. After removal of 3 bases from V and 6 bases from J, the junction contained 15 bases not matched to a gene. The CDR3 has 17 residues. Germline lookup yields CDR1 SGDLS and CDR2 YYNGEE. CDR3: CASSAGGGLDSLNEQFF. For the CDR3, the DNA is TGTGCCAGCAGCGCGGGAGGCGGGCTAGATTCCCTCAATGAGCAGTTCTTC.

The chain recombines TRBV7-3 with TRBJ1-1; 9 positions match TRBD1. The germline V gene has CDR1 SGHTA and CDR2 FQGTGA. The CDR3 consists of 14 residues. After removal of 6 bases from V and 3 bases from J, the junction contained 5 bases not matched to a gene. The CDR3 loop is CASRTTGGHTEAFF. Written as DNA, the CDR3 is TGTGCCAGCAGGACAACAGGGGGCCACACTGAAGCTTTCTTT.

The V and J genes are TRBV2 and TRBJ1-5; 9 positions agree with TRBD1. CDR3 length equals 13 residues. Germline V gene data show CDR1 as SNHLY and CDR2 as FYNNEI. The V segment lost 6 bases and the J segment 9 bases; nucleotides outside the gene matches: 6. The CDR3 DNA sequence: TGTGCCAGCAGCGGACAGGGGCGAATGCCCCAGCATTTT. It specifies CASSGQGRMPQHF. Full variable domain (rest looked up from reference TRBV2 and TRBJ1-5): EPEVTQTPSHQVTQMGQEVILRCVPISNHLYFYWYRQILGQKVEFLVSFYNNEISEKSEIFDDQFSVERPDGSNFTLKIRSTKLEDSAMYFCASSGQGRMPQHFGDGTRLSIL.

About this clone itself: Because it lacks the conserved phenylalanine or tryptophan at the end, this CDR3 is likely a read error. Because the CDR3's place on the DNA is in doubt, the DNA is left out and the CDR3 is given as listed by TCRdb. The rearrangement joins TRBV6-8 to TRBJ2-7; the table names TRBD1, a call not compared with the DNA. Germline lookup yields CDR1 MNHGY and CDR2 SAAAGT. With termini counted, the CDR3 has 10 amino acids. The CDR3 reads CASSRRQGGL.

The J gene is TRBJ2-1, the V gene TRBV19; D is unresolved. Trimming left V 0 bases short and J 6 bases short, with 15 bases between. Germline V gives CDR1 LNHDA, CDR2 SQIVND (reference sequence). The length of the CDR3 is 16 residues. CDR3 DNA sequence: TGTGCCAGTAGTATAGATCCCGCGGTGCCGGGCAATGAGCAGTTCTTC. Translation: CASSIDPAVPGNEQFF.